Each of the 25 T cell receptor beta chains below was sequenced from the same sample in a study of beta chain features in type 1 diabetes. Investigators reverse transcribed all isolated RNA, so they sequenced expressed TCRB transcripts. TCRdb's table, derived via immunoSEQ multiplex PCR, lists solely in-frame clones and lacks some. The sample gives roughly 150,000 clones, about 7.3% of which show up once; about 0.6% is in the top ten. Sequenced input: central memory CD4+ T cells from blood. The receptors originated from a young man in good health.

This clone has more than one count but fewer than ten. The chain couples TRBV7-9 to TRBJ1-1, with TRBD1 as a possible D gene (6 bases). Trimming shortened V by 4 bases and J by 3 bases, and 9 bases separated the two germline ends. Germline CDR1 reads SEHNR; CDR2 reads FQNEAQ (reference sequence). CDR3 length equals 13 residues. CDR3 DNA sequence: TGTGCCAGCAGCTCCGGACAGTACACTGAAGCTTTCTTT. It is translated as CASSSGQYTEAFF. Complete variable domain (other parts from reference TRBV7-9 and TRBJ1-1): DTGVSQNPRHKITKRGQNVTFRCDPISEHNRLYWYRQTLGQGPEFLTYFQNEAQLEKSRLLSDRFSAERPKGSFSTLEIQRTEQGDSAMYLCASSSGQYTEAFFGQGTRLTVV.

The V call is TRBV27, the J call TRBJ2-5, with 7 positions matching TRBD1. V trimming: 5 bases; J trimming: 3 bases; junction bases outside the gene matches: 6. In germline, CDR1 is MNHEY, CDR2 SMNVEV (reference sequence). This CDR3 region has 14 residues. The CDR3, as DNA: TGTGCCAGCAGTACCTGGACAGGCAAAGAGACCCAGTACTTC. It encodes CASSTWTGKETQYF.

The chain combines TRBV19 with TRBJ2-7; tentative D call: TRBD1 (5 bases). The V end lost 3 bases, the J end lost 2 bases, and 14 bases lay between the germline ends. From germline, CDR1 is LNHDA and CDR2 SQIVND (reference sequence). The CDR3 runs to 15 residues. The CDR3 here is CASSMKVSGPYEQYF. DNA of the CDR3: TGTGCCAGTAGTATGAAGGTCTCAGGGCCCTACGAGCAGTACTTC. The full variable domain, completed using reference TRBV19 and TRBJ2-7, is DGGITQSPKYLFRKEGQNVTLSCEQNLNHDAMYWYRQDPGQGLRLIYYSQIVNDFQKGDIAEGYSVSREKKESFPLTVTSAQKNPTAFYLCASSMKVSGPYEQYFGPGTRLTVT.

This clone showed up just a few times. The chain joins TRBV27 to TRBJ1-2; 8 positions match TRBD1. Unmatched junction bases numbered 4, after V lost 4 bases and J lost 6 bases. The CDR3 has 13 residues. CDR1 and CDR2 (germline): MNHEY, SMNVEV (reference sequence). The DNA of the CDR3 is TGTGCCAGCAGTTCCAGGACAGGGAATGGCTACACCTTC. Translating gives CASSSRTGNGYTF.

This clone appeared a few times. The V call is TRBV6-1, the J call TRBJ2-5; TRBD1 aligns across 10 bases. In germline, CDR1 is MNHNS, CDR2 SASEGT. The V and J ends lost 7 bases and 10 bases, in that order; junction bases with no gene match: 3. The CDR3 extends over 11 amino acids. The CDR3 sequence: CASKTGGGQYF. CDR3 nucleotide sequence: TGTGCCAGCAAGACAGGGGGCGGCCAGTACTTC.

This clone was found many times. For the CDR3, the DNA is TGTGCCAGCAGCCGGGACAGGGCATCCTACGAGCAGTACTTC. It yields the protein CASSRDRASYEQYF. The V call is TRBV7-2, the J call TRBJ2-7, with 9 positions matching TRBD1. Germline V gene sequence: CDR1 SGHTA, CDR2 FQGNSA. This CDR3 has 14 amino acids. Trimming cost V 5 bases and J 1 base; bases outside gene matches: 3. Drawing the rest from reference TRBV7-2 and TRBJ2-7, the complete variable domain is GAGVSQSPSNKVTEKGKDVELRCDPISGHTALYWYRQSLGQGLEFLIYFQGNSAPDKSGLPSDRFSAERTGGSVSTLTIQRTQQEDSAVYLCASSRDRASYEQYFGPGTRLTVT.

The rearrangement joins TRBV7-9 to TRBJ2-3, with 14 bases identical to TRBD2. CDR1 SEHNR and CDR2 FQNEAQ come from the germline V gene (reference sequence). The CDR3 is 16 amino acids. V gave up 5 bases and J gave up 6 bases; unmatched junction bases: 7. CDR3 sequence reads: CASSAGLAGGRDTQYF. CDR3 DNA: TGTGCCAGCAGCGCAGGACTAGCGGGAGGACGGGATACGCAGTATTTT.

This clone was seen a few times. This chain uses TRBV7-2 with TRBJ2-5; D remains unclear. Per germline, CDR1 SGHTA and CDR2 FQGNSA. V was pared by 5 bases and J by 7 bases, with 17 bases between. This CDR3 has 14 amino acids. CDR3 in DNA: TGTGCCAGCAGCACCGTTGCGGAAAGTGGGACCCAGTACTTC. Translation gives CASSTVAESGTQYF.

This clone showed up many times. The gene calls are TRBV7-3 and TRBJ2-1; no clear D gene. Germline CDR1 is SGHTA and CDR2 is FQGTGA. This CDR3 contains 13 residues. Trimming removed 3 bases from V and 4 bases from J, with 7 bases in between. The CDR3 nucleotides read TGTGCCAGCAGCTTGAACAGATACAATGAGCAGTTCTTC. The encoded protein is CASSLNRYNEQFF.

This clone showed up just a few times. The chain is built from TRBV28 and TRBJ2-6, with TRBD1 identical over 9 bases. Germline CDR1 reads MDHEN; CDR2 reads SYDVKM. The CDR3 spans 16 residues. V was pared by 5 bases and J by 2 bases, with 4 bases of the junction left unmatched. In DNA form, the CDR3 reads TGTGCCAGCAGTCCCGACAGGGGGGCTGGGGCCAACGTCCTGACTTTC. Translated: CASSPDRGAGANVLTF.

The sample holds a few counts of this clone. The chain links TRBV5-1 to TRBJ2-1; 7 bases are shared with TRBD2. Germline V gene sequence: CDR1 SGHRS, CDR2 YFSETQ. This CDR3 region has 15 residues. V was pared by 3 bases and J by 10 bases, with 13 bases of the junction left unmatched. The CDR3 region has the DNA TGCGCCAGCAGCTCAACATACGGGGGAGGGTCCGAGCAGTTCTTC. The encoded protein is CASSSTYGGGSEQFF.

This clone was seen more than once but under ten times. The V call is TRBV28, the J call TRBJ1-6, with D possibly matching TRBD1 (6 bases). Deletions cut 6 bases from V and 7 bases from J, with 13 bases between. Germline V gene data show CDR1 as MDHEN and CDR2 as SYDVKM. The CDR3 sequence is 14 residues long. The CDR3 DNA sequence: TGTGCCAGCAGCCCAACAGGGCCCAATTCACCCCTCCACTTT. Its protein is CASSPTGPNSPLHF.

The rearrangement joins TRBV13 to TRBJ1-1, with D unresolved. CDR1 and CDR2 (germline): PRHDT, FYEKMQ (reference sequence). CDR3 length: 12 amino acids. V was pared by 3 bases and J by 4 bases, with 6 bases between. Here the CDR3 reads CASSFALTEAFF. For the CDR3, the DNA is TGTGCCAGCAGCTTTGCACTCACTGAAGCTTTCTTT.

This clone has a handful of counts. The V call is TRBV7-2, the J call TRBJ2-7, with D perhaps matching TRBD1 (6 bases). V lost 5 bases to trimming and J lost 2 bases, with 16 bases between them. The germline V gene has CDR1 SGHTA and CDR2 FQGNSA. The CDR3 consists of 15 residues. The CDR3 nucleotides read TGTGCCAGCAGCCAACAGGGCCGGTCCCCCTACGAGCAGTACTTC. It is translated as CASSQQGRSPYEQYF.

This clone came up a few times. This sequence joins TRBV7-3 and TRBJ2-1; 7 positions agree with TRBD2. Germline V gene lookup returns CDR1 SGHTA and CDR2 FQGTGA. The CDR3 runs to 14 residues. After removal of 5 bases from V and 6 bases from J, the junction contained 7 bases not matched to a gene. The CDR3 DNA reads TGTGCCAGCAGCCGGACTAGTGGTACCAATGAGCAGTTCTTC. Translating gives CASSRTSGTNEQFF. Complete variable domain (other parts from reference TRBV7-3 and TRBJ2-1): GAGVSQTPSNKVTEKGKYVELRCDPISGHTALYWYRQSLGQGPEFLIYFQGTGAADDSGLPNDRFFAVRPEGSVSTLKIQRTERGDSAVYLCASSRTSGTNEQFFGPGTRLTVL.

This clone was counted many times. This chain connects TRBV30 to TRBJ1-2; no definite D call. V was trimmed by 5 bases and J by 0 bases, leaving 10 bases between them. The CDR3 is made up of 13 amino acids. CDR1 and CDR2 from the germline V gene are GTSNPN and SVGIG (reference sequence). As DNA, the CDR3 is TGTGCCTGGGGCCCTGGAGCTAACTATGGCTACACCTTC. Protein sequence: CAWGPGANYGYTF.

The chain links TRBV25-1 to TRBJ2-7; D is unclear. There are 11 residues in the CDR3. CDR1 MGHDK and CDR2 SYGVNS come from the germline V gene. V shed 6 bases and J shed 3 bases, with 6 bases lying between them. The CDR3 loop is CASRSSYEQYF. The CDR3 DNA is TGTGCCAGCAGATCGAGCTACGAGCAGTACTTC.

This clone has more than one count but fewer than ten. J is TRBJ1-1 and V is TRBV28; the D gene is possibly TRBD1 (5 bases). CDR1 is MDHEN and CDR2 is SYDVKM in the germline V gene. Trimming took 5 bases from V and 4 from J, leaving 11 bases between them. This CDR3 contains 13 residues. The CDR3 loop is CASSQGYFTEAFF. CDR3 coding DNA: TGTGCCAGCAGTCAGGGTTACTTCACTGAAGCTTTCTTT.

This clone was detected only a few times. The J gene is TRBJ1-5, the V gene TRBV27; perhaps TRBD1 as D (5 bases). Trimming cost V 2 bases and J 3 bases, with 17 bases left between them. Germline V CDR1 and CDR2: MNHEY, SMNVEV (reference sequence). This CDR3 has 17 amino acids. This CDR3 reads CASSLPRPTAFNQPQHF. The CDR3 nucleotides read TGTGCCAGCAGTTTACCACGACCGACAGCATTCAATCAGCCCCAGCATTTT.

The chain joins TRBV7-8 to TRBJ2-3; 13 bases agree with TRBD2. This CDR3 contains 17 residues. Unmatched junction bases numbered 7, after V lost 5 bases and J lost 2 bases. Looked up from germline, CDR1 is SGHVS and CDR2 is FQNEAQ. The CDR3 sequence is CASSHGLAGAHTDTQYF. The CDR3 nucleotides read TGTGCCAGCAGCCACGGACTAGCGGGGGCCCACACAGATACGCAGTATTTT.

The chain recombines TRBV5-6 with TRBJ2-7; perhaps TRBD2 as D (6 bases). V was trimmed by 5 bases and J by 2 bases, leaving 14 bases between them. CDR3 length: 14 residues. CDR1 and CDR2 from the germline V gene are SGHDT and YYEEEE. CDR3 nucleotides: TGTGCCAGCAGATATGGGACTTCCCCCTACGAGCAGTACTTC. Translating gives CASRYGTSPYEQYF.

V and J are TRBV7-6 and TRBJ2-6; D gene unclear. The V end lost 5 bases, the J end lost 7 bases, and 3 bases lay between the germline ends. From germline, CDR1 is SGHVS and CDR2 FNYEAQ. This CDR3 is built from 11 residues. This CDR3 reads CASSQANVLTF. Here the CDR3 DNA reads TGTGCCAGCAGCCAAGCCAACGTCCTGACTTTC.

The sample holds a few counts of this clone. The chain employs TRBV5-1 and TRBJ2-1; 16 bases are shared with TRBD2. V shed 3 bases, J shed 9 bases, and the junction held 12 bases outside the gene matches. This CDR3 region has 18 residues. Germline V CDR1 and CDR2: SGHRS, YFSETQ. The CDR3 nucleotides are TGCGCCAGCAGCTCGGATGGGACTAGCGGGAGGGCGGGCTTTGAGCAGTTCTTC. Its protein is CASSSDGTSGRAGFEQFF.

V is TRBV19 and J is TRBJ2-2, with D possibly TRBD1 on 6 matching bases. Germline assignment: CDR1 LNHDA and CDR2 SQIVND (reference sequence). Between the trimmed V and J ends, which lost 8 bases and 6 bases, there was a span of 19 bases. The length of the CDR3 is 15 residues. CDR3 DNA sequence: TGTGCCAGTCAAGTGGGACACCAGTTTTCCGGGGAGCTGTTTTTT. Its translation is CASQVGHQFSGELFF.

The chain employs TRBV11-2 and TRBJ2-1; 7 nucleotides agree with TRBD2. Unmatched junction bases numbered 13, after V lost 7 bases and J lost 1 base. This CDR3 region has 17 residues. Germline loops: CDR1 SGHAT, CDR2 FQNNGV. The CDR3 loop reads CASTLSGGGSSYNEQFF. The CDR3 DNA reads as TGTGCCAGCACCCTTAGTGGTGGCGGGAGTTCCTACAATGAGCAGTTCTTC.